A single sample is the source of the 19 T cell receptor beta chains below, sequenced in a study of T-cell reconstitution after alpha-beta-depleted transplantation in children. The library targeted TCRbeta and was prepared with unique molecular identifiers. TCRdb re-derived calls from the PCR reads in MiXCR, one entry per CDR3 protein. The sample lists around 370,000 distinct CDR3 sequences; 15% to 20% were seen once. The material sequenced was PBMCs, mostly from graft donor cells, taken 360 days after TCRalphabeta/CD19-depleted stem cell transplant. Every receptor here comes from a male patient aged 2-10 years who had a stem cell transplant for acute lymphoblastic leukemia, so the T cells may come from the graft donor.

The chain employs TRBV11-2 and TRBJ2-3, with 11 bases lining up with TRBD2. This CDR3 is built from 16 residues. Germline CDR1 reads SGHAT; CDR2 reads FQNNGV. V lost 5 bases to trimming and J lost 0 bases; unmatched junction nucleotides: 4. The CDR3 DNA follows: TGTGCCAGCAGCACCCGACTAGCGGGGAGCACAGATACGCAGTATTTT. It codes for CASSTRLAGSTDTQYF.

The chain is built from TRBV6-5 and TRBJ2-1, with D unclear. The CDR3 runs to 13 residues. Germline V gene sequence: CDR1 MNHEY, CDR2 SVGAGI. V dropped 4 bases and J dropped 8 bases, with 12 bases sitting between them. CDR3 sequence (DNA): TGTGCCAGCAGTTCCCCAAGGGTCTATGAGCAGTTCTTC. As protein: CASSSPRVYEQFF.

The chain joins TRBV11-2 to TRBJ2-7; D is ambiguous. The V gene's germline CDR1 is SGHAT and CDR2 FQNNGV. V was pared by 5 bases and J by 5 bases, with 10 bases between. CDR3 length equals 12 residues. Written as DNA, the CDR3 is TGTGCCAGCAGCCGTTGGGCAAACGAGCAGTACTTC. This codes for CASSRWANEQYF.

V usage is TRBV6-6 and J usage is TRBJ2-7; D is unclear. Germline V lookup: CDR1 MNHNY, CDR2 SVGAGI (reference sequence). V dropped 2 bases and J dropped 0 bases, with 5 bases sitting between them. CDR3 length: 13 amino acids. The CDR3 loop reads CASSYASSYEQYF. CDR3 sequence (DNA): TGTGCCAGCAGTTACGCCAGCTCCTACGAGCAGTACTTC.

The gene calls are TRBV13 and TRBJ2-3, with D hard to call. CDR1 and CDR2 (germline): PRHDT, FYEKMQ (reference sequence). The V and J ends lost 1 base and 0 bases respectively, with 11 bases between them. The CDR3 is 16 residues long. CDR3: CASSLDGSTSTDTQYF. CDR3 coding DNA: TGTGCCAGCAGCTTAGACGGTAGCACTAGCACAGATACGCAGTATTTT.

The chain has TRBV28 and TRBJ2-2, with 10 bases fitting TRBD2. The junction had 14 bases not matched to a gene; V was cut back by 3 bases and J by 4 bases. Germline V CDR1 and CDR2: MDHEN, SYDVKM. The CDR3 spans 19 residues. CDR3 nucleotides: TGTGCCAGCAGTTTGAGGCCAACTTGGACTAGCGGAATCACCGGGGAGCTGTTTTTT. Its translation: CASSLRPTWTSGITGELFF. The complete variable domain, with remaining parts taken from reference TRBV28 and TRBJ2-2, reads DVKVTQSSRYLVKRTGEKVFLECVQDMDHENMFWYRQDPGLGLRLIYFSYDVKMKEKGDIPEGYSVSREKKERFSLILESASTNQTSMYLCASSLRPTWTSGITGELFFGEGSRLTVL.

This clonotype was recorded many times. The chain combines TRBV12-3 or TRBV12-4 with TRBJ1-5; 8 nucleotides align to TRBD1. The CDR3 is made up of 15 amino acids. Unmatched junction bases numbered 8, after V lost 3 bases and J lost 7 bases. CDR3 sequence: CASSFVQGASQPQHF. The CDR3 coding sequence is TGTGCCAGCAGTTTTGTGCAGGGGGCGTCCCAGCCCCAGCATTTT.

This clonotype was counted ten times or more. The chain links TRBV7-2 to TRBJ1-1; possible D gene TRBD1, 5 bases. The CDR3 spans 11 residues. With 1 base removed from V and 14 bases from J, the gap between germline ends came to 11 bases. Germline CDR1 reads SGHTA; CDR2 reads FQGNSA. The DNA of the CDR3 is TGTGCCAGCAGCTTAGGAAGGGGTTCGTTCTTT. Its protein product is CASSLGRGSFF.

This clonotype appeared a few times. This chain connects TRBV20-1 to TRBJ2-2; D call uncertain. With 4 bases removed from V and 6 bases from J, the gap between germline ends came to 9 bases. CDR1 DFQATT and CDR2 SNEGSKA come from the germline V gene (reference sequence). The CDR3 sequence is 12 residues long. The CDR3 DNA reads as TGCAGTGCTAAAGAGCGCGCCGGGGAGCTGTTTTTT. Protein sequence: CSAKERAGELFF.

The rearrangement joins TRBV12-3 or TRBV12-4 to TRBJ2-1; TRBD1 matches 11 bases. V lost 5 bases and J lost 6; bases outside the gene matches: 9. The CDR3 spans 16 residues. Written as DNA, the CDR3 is TGTGCCAGCAGTCGGACAGGGGGCACAGGAGTCAATGAGCAGTTCTTC. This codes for CASSRTGGTGVNEQFF.

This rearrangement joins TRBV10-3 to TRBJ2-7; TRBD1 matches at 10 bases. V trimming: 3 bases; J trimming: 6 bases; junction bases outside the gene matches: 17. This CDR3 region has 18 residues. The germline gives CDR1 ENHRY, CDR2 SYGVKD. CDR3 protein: CAISEQGTGVTRALEQYF. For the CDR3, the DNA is TGTGCCATCAGTGAACAGGGGACAGGGGTCACGCGGGCTCTCGAGCAGTACTTC.

The CDR3 nucleotides read TGTGCCAGCACCAGGTCGAGGACCGGGGAGCTGTTTTTT. Translating it yields CASTRSRTGELFF. The rearrangement uses TRBV6-1 and TRBJ2-2; no firm D call. This CDR3 comprises 13 residues. The V end was cut by 7 bases, the J end by 5 bases, with 11 bases between. In germline, CDR1 is MNHNS, CDR2 SASEGT.

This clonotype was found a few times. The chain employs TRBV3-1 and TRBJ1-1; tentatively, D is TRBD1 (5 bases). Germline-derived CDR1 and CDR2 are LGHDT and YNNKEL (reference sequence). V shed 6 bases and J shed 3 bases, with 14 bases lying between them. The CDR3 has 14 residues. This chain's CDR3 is CASSLGLWDTEAFF. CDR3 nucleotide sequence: TGTGCCAGCAGTCTGGGGCTCTGGGACACTGAAGCTTTCTTT.

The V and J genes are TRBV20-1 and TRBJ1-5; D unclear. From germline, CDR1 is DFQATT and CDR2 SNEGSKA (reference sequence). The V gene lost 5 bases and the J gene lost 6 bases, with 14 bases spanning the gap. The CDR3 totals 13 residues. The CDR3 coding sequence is TGCAGTGCTCGCCCCGGGTTTCTTCAGCCCCAGCATTTT. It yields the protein CSARPGFLQPQHF.

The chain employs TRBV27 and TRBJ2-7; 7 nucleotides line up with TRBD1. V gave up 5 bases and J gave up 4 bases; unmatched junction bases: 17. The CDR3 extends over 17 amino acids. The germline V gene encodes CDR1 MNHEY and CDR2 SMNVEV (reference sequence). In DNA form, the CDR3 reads TGTGCCAGCAGTACGATCCACTCTACGACAGGGAAGTACGAGCAGTACTTC. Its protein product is CASSTIHSTTGKYEQYF.

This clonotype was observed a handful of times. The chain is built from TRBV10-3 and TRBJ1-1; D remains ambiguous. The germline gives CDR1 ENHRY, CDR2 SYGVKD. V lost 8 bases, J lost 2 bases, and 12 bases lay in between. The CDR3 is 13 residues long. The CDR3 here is CAICAQLNTEAFF. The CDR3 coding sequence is TGTGCCATCTGTGCACAGCTTAACACTGAAGCTTTCTTT.

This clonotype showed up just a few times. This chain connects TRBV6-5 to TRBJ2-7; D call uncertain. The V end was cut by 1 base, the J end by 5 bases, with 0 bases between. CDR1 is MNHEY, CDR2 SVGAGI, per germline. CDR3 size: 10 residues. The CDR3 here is CASSYYEQYF. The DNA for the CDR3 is TGTGCCAGCAGTTACTACGAGCAGTACTTC.

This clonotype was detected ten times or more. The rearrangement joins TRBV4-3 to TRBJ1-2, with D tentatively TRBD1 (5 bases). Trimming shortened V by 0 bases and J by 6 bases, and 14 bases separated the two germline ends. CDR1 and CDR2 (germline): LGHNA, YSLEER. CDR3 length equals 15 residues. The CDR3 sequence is CASSQDWGGENGYTF. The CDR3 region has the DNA TGCGCCAGCAGCCAAGATTGGGGGGGGGAGAATGGCTACACCTTC.

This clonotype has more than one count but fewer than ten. In nucleotides, the CDR3 is TGCGCCAGCAGCTTGGTTGCGGGCGACTCCCTGCCCGGGGAGCTGTTTTTT. Amino acid sequence: CASSLVAGDSLPGELFF. V gene TRBV5-1 combines with J gene TRBJ2-2; D is perhaps TRBD2 (5 bases). Per germline, CDR1 SGHRS and CDR2 YFSETQ. V was trimmed by 0 bases and J by 6 bases, leaving 18 bases between them. This CDR3 spans 17 amino acids.